This T cell receptor beta chain was captured in a study of metastatic and nonmetastatic thyroid tumors. Study conclusions and caveats: Relative to benign nodules, malignant thyroid tumors were reportedly characterized by significantly elevated TCR beta diversity in blood and tumor.

Authors' processing steps: Between-group CDR3 differences, defined by clinicopathological status, yielded a distant-metastasis classifier for papillary thyroid cancer. TCRdb re-called clones from the PCR reads using MiXCR. The V and J calls reflect TCRdb's pipeline rather than the authors' work. The data show some 41,000 clones, approximately 13% seen once. Among the patients, none had received any treatment before thyroid surgery. This clone was detected ten times or more. Its target is not known. The CDR3 spans 15 residues. Per the germline V gene, CDR1 is GTSNPN and CDR2 is SVGIG (reference sequence). V was shortened by 0 bases and J by 4 bases, with 14 bases between the two germline ends.

The TCR sequence derives from a female donor with papillary thyroid cancer or a benign thyroid nodule (not recorded which). Some clones in this sample may be carry-over from other donors' samples. Sequenced input: blood. The genes are TRBV30 and TRBJ2-3; TRBD2 is a possible D gene (6 bases). The CDR3 is CAWSVLTGAADTQYF. The CDR3 coding sequence is TGTGCCTGGAGTGTTCTAACGGGAGCCGCAGATACGCAGTATTTT.